The rows below give T cell receptor beta chains drawn from one sample of a study of OX40 agonist ivuxolimab in advanced cancers. TCRdb's copy holds only in-frame clones and misses some; the assay was immunoSEQ multiplex PCR. The table includes approximately 62,000 clones, more than 85% detected once. The specimen comprised CD4+ or CD8+ T cells sorted from blood, sampled in a trial of the OX40 agonist ivuxolimab. These receptors all come from an adult with an advanced solid tumor such as melanoma, head and neck, liver or kidney cancer. The CDR3 runs from the conserved cysteine through the conserved F or W. D genes are given only for firm matches. Clone size appears in some rows only: once, few, many, or a class for an expanded clone.

J gene	clone size	V gene	D gene	CDR3 protein	CDR3 DNA
TRBJ2-4	once	TRBV27	TRBD2	CASRLAGVMYF	TGTGCCAGCAGATTAGCGGGGGTGATGTACTTC
TRBJ1-2	.	TRBV4-1	TRBD1	CASSQARTGNYGYTF	TGCGCCAGCAGCCAAGCCAGGACAGGGAACTATGGCTACACCTTC
TRBJ1-1	.	TRBV19	.	CASSTPAGTIEAFF	TGTGCCAGTAGCACTCCCGCAGGGACAATTGAAGCTTTCTTT
TRBJ2-5	.	TRBV9	.	CASSVGDSWGETQYF	TGTGCCAGCAGCGTAGGGGATAGTTGGGGGGAGACCCAGTACTTC
TRBJ1-2	.	TRBV5-4	.	CASSPGDGAYGYTF	TGTGCCAGCAGCCCAGGGGACGGCGCATATGGCTACACCTTC
TRBJ2-3	once	TRBV7-3	TRBD2	CASTPGGAVTDTQYF	TGTGCCAGCACCCCCGGGGGGGCAGTGACAGATACGCAGTATTTT
TRBJ1-5	.	TRBV4-1	TRBD1	CASSQLGQGDQPQHF	TGCGCCAGCAGCCAACTCGGACAGGGAGATCAGCCCCAGCATTTT
TRBJ2-7	.	TRBV6-1	.	CASSEFGGFHYEQYF	TGTGCCAGCAGTGAGTTCGGGGGCTTTCACTACGAGCAGTACTTC
TRBJ1-2	.	TRBV6-1	.	CASSEFSRQDGYTF	TGTGCCAGCAGTGAGTTTTCTCGGCAAGATGGCTACACCTTC
TRBJ2-7	.	TRBV7-2	.	CASSSREGREQYF	TGTGCCAGCAGCTCCAGGGAAGGGAGGGAGCAGTACTTC
TRBJ2-5	.	TRBV9	.	CASSVGGPGETQYF	TGTGCCAGCAGCGTAGGGGGGCCCGGTGAGACCCAGTACTTC
TRBJ2-3	.	TRBV5-6	.	CASSRGTDTQYF	TGTGCCAGCAGCCGTGGCACAGATACGCAGTATTTT
TRBJ2-7	few	TRBV19	.	CASSFGGISYEQYF	TGTGCCAGTAGTTTTGGGGGTATTTCCTACGAGCAGTACTTC
TRBJ2-7	once	TRBV27	TRBD2	CASGKSGGEYF	TGTGCCAGCGGAAAATCGGGAGGAGAGTACTTC
TRBJ2-1	.	TRBV4-1	TRBD2	CASSQELAGDNEQFF	TGCGCCAGCAGCCAAGAACTAGCGGGGGACAATGAGCAGTTCTTC
TRBJ2-3	once	TRBV9	TRBD2	CASSASTSGGASDTQYF	TGTGCCAGCAGCGCCTCGACTAGCGGGGGGGCGTCAGATACGCAGTATTTT
TRBJ2-3	once	TRBV6-5	.	CASSYFGGITDTQYF	TGTGCCAGCAGTTACTTTGGCGGTATCACAGATACGCAGTATTTT
TRBJ1-5	.	TRBV19	.	CASSIAGGLVNQPQHF	TGTGCCAGTAGTATAGCGGGGGGGCTTGTCAATCAGCCCCAGCATTTT
TRBJ2-1	.	TRBV11-2	TRBD2	CASSLAFGGITYNEQFF	TGTGCCAGCAGCTTAGCCTTCGGGGGGATCACCTACAATGAGCAGTTCTTC
TRBJ2-1	.	TRBV7-5	.	CVRSLAGGADNEQFF	TGTGTCAGAAGCTTAGCCGGGGGGGCAGATAATGAGCAGTTCTTC
TRBJ1-5	.	TRBV27	TRBD1	CASSSTGGPFIQPQHF	TGTGCCAGCAGTTCAACAGGGGGCCCCTTTATTCAGCCCCAGCATTTT
TRBJ2-6	.	TRBV11-3	.	CASSPRNSSGANVLTF	TGTGCCAGCAGCCCCAGAAACAGTTCTGGGGCCAACGTCCTGACTTTC
TRBJ2-1	.	TRBV4-1	.	CASSQGFGGTAYNEQFF	TGCGCCAGCAGCCAAGGATTCGGGGGGACAGCCTACAATGAGCAGTTCTTC
TRBJ2-7	once	TRBV5-6	TRBD1	CASSLARGYIEQYF	TGTGCCAGCAGCTTGGCCAGGGGGTATATCGAGCAGTACTTC
TRBJ1-2	.	TRBV30	.	CAWSGGQGDGYTF	TGTGCCTGGAGTGGCGGGCAGGGCGATGGCTACACCTTC
TRBJ2-7	.	TRBV9	.	CASSPPSGLEQYF	TGTGCCAGCAGCCCACCCTCAGGGCTCGAGCAGTACTTC
TRBJ1-4	.	TRBV11-2	.	CASSSRANEKLFF	TGTGCCAGCAGCTCGCGGGCTAATGAAAAACTGTTTTTT
TRBJ2-3	.	TRBV7-9	TRBD2	CASSPRTSGGSTDTQYF	TGTGCCAGCAGCCCGCGGACTAGCGGGGGTAGCACAGATACGCAGTATTTT
TRBJ2-2	.	TRBV7-9	.	CASSPADRTTGELFF	TGTGCCAGCAGCCCAGCTGACAGGACCACCGGGGAGCTGTTTTTT
TRBJ2-5	.	TRBV7-9	TRBD2	CASSPGLAGEETQYF	TGTGCCAGCAGCCCGGGACTAGCGGGAGAGGAGACCCAGTACTTC
TRBJ2-1	.	TRBV7-6	TRBD1	CASSSSGGPYNEQFF	TGTGCCAGCAGCAGCTCAGGGGGCCCCTACAATGAGCAGTTCTTC
TRBJ1-1	.	TRBV6-5	.	CASSRGVNTEAFF	TGTGCCAGCAGTCGGGGCGTCAACACTGAAGCTTTCTTT
TRBJ1-2	.	TRBV2	TRBD1	CAAPGQGLRGYTF	TGTGCCGCGCCGGGACAGGGGCTTAGGGGCTACACCTTC
TRBJ2-7	once	TRBV5-4	.	CASSLGVGALEQYF	TGTGCCAGCAGCTTGGGAGTGGGGGCGCTGGAGCAGTACTTC
TRBJ1-1	.	TRBV27	.	CASSPGLGTPMNTEAFF	TGTGCCAGCAGTCCCGGTCTGGGGACGCCAATGAACACTGAAGCTTTCTTT
TRBJ2-1	once	TRBV9	TRBD2	CASSPRGAGELNEQFF	TGTGCCAGCAGCCCCCGAGGAGCGGGGGAACTGAATGAGCAGTTCTTC
TRBJ2-7	.	TRBV6-1	.	CASNRGVNTYEQYF	TGTGCCAGCAATCGCGGGGTAAATACCTACGAGCAGTACTTC
TRBJ1-6	.	TRBV15	TRBD1	CATSRDRTGTNSPLHF	TGTGCCACCAGCAGAGATCGGACAGGGACTAATTCACCCCTCCACTTT
TRBJ1-2	.	TRBV19	.	CASSPRANYGYTF	TGTGCCAGTAGCCCGAGGGCTAACTATGGCTACACCTTC
TRBJ2-1	.	TRBV7-9	.	CAGRDTLYNEQFF	TGTGCGGGCCGGGACACCCTCTACAATGAGCAGTTCTTC
TRBJ2-7	.	TRBV11-2	.	CASSYGAGYEQYF	TGTGCCAGCAGCTACGGGGCAGGCTACGAGCAGTACTTC
TRBJ1-2	.	TRBV6-4	TRBD1	CASSDSQGAFTGYTF	TGTGCCAGCAGTGACTCGCAGGGGGCTTTTACTGGCTACACCTTC
TRBJ2-3	.	TRBV9	TRBD2	CASSGSGGTDTQYF	TGTGCCAGCAGCGGCAGCGGGGGCACAGATACGCAGTATTTT
TRBJ2-5	.	TRBV28	.	CASSDLGPQETQYF	TGTGCCAGCAGCGACTTGGGACCCCAAGAGACCCAGTACTTC
TRBJ2-7	.	TRBV5-1	TRBD2	CASSVGTSGSYEQYF	TGCGCCAGCAGCGTCGGGACTAGCGGGAGTTACGAGCAGTACTTC
TRBJ2-1	.	TRBV6-5	TRBD2	CASSFLAGDSNEQFF	TGTGCCAGCAGTTTCCTAGCGGGAGATTCCAATGAGCAGTTCTTC
TRBJ2-2	.	TRBV28	TRBD2	CASSFFGTSGRPAGELFF	TGTGCCAGCAGTTTTTTCGGGACTAGCGGGAGACCCGCCGGGGAGCTGTTTTTT
TRBJ2-1	.	TRBV6-1	TRBD1	CASRGQGLGNEQFF	TGTGCCAGCAGAGGACAGGGGTTGGGCAATGAGCAGTTCTTC
TRBJ2-7	once	TRBV9	.	CASSAGYNYEQYF	TGTGCCAGCAGCGCCGGGTACAACTACGAGCAGTACTTC